The rows below give T cell receptor beta chains drawn from one sample of a study of shared clonotypes between healthy human individuals. The data were produced by immunoSEQ multiplex PCR, yet TCRdb's version contains in-frame clones alone and is incomplete. The sample comprises just over 2,000,000 clones, just under 95% of which are singletons, and 1.1% rests with the top ten. Input material: naive CD8+ T cells sorted from blood. The receptors were sampled from a man aged 18 to 29 in good health. The conserved cysteine and the conserved F or W are not part of the CDR3 here.

V: TRBV7-9; J: TRBJ1-4; CDR3: ASSLRDRYPTNEKLF
V: TRBV4-1; J: TRBJ1-1; CDR3: ASSQLTQGDTEAF
V: TRBV14; J: TRBJ2-5; CDR3: ASSQEDRWLGETQY
V: TRBV18; J: TRBJ2-5; CDR3: ASSQYTGDETQY
V: TRBV11-2; J: TRBJ2-7; CDR3: ASSLSQAYEQY
V: TRBV7-7; J: TRBJ2-5; CDR3: ASSFGRGVEGETQY
V: TRBV27; J: TRBJ1-6; CDR3: ASSFVSRAGINSPLH
V: TRBV9; J: TRBJ1-2; CDR3: ASSVGQGAEANYGYT
V: TRBV27; J: TRBJ1-1; CDR3: ASSPSSGELGTEAF
V: TRBV6-5; J: TRBJ1-2; CDR3: ASSVGTGGGYGYT
V: TRBV27; J: TRBJ2-1; CDR3: ASSFSGPYYNEQF
V: TRBV7-8; J: TRBJ2-1; CDR3: ASSSRDLYNEQF
V: TRBV7-9; J: TRBJ1-4; CDR3: ASSLAGNRDREEKLF
V: TRBV6-8; J: TRBJ2-1; CDR3: ASSYMAEPTGSYNEQF
V: TRBV25-1; J: TRBJ2-1; CDR3: ASSELAGTDNEQF
V: TRBV27; J: TRBJ2-7; CDR3: ASTGSYYEQY
V: TRBV18; J: TRBJ2-3; CDR3: ASSPGILEDTDTQY
V: TRBV10-3; J: TRBJ1-2; CDR3: AIREDSDGYT
V: TRBV4-2; J: TRBJ2-7; CDR3: ASSQNWGYEQY
V: TRBV6-6; J: TRBJ2-7; CDR3: ASSQPGRSPYEQY
V: TRBV27; J: TRBJ1-6; CDR3: ASSLDRGNSPLH
V: TRBV28; J: TRBJ2-5; CDR3: ASSLVLTGETQY
V: TRBV6-5; J: TRBJ2-7; CDR3: ASSYGQGASYEQY
V: TRBV5-6; J: TRBJ2-2; CDR3: ASSFGRAAGELF
V: TRBV7-9; J: TRBJ1-3; CDR3: ASSLAPEVLSTIY
V: TRBV16; J: TRBJ2-2; CDR3: ASSHDIGELF
V: TRBV10-3; J: TRBJ2-4; CDR3: AISEYRDDIQY
V: TRBV4-2; J: TRBJ2-1; CDR3: ASSQEPGLAGGYNEQF
V: TRBV6-5; J: TRBJ1-1; CDR3: ASSYSRGGGGTEAF
V: TRBV30; J: TRBJ2-7; CDR3: AWGPRLAGGLSYEQY
V: TRBV30; J: TRBJ2-7; CDR3: AWNEFLGSAYEQY
V: TRBV4-1; J: TRBJ2-1; CDR3: ASSRKLAGGPVNEQF
V: TRBV19; J: TRBJ1-2; CDR3: ASSIGAPNGYT
V: TRBV6-1; J: TRBJ2-1; CDR3: ASSELRDEQF
V: TRBV7-9; J: TRBJ2-5; CDR3: ASSLLGQGARETQY
V: TRBV9; J: TRBJ2-5; CDR3: ASSVGGMGRVLETQY
V: TRBV10-2; J: TRBJ2-3; CDR3: ASSEAAGGSTDTQY
V: TRBV6-1; J: TRBJ2-7; CDR3: ASSEDSLAPYSYEQY
V: TRBV9; J: TRBJ1-5; CDR3: ASSVAGNSNQPQH
V: TRBV10-2; J: TRBJ2-5; CDR3: ASSEAGVGQETQY
V: TRBV7-9; J: TRBJ2-7; CDR3: ASSLIAGEYEQY
V: TRBV29-1; J: TRBJ2-2; CDR3: SVEPDRGIPGELF
V: TRBV2; J: TRBJ2-1; CDR3: ASIITSGPGGDEQF
V: TRBV27; J: TRBJ2-1; CDR3: ASSLGTSGGEQF
V: TRBV7-9; J: TRBJ2-7; CDR3: ASSLIQASYEQY
V: TRBV7-9; J: TRBJ2-7; CDR3: ASSFSPGRYEQY
V: TRBV4-1; J: TRBJ1-2; CDR3: ASSQDLGVGRYYGYT
V: TRBV5-6; J: TRBJ2-7; CDR3: ASSLGTLYEQY
V: TRBV6-7; J: TRBJ1-5; CDR3: ASSYSRGQGRKGFYQPQH
V: TRBV5-4; J: TRBJ2-7; CDR3: ASSFSGSYEQY
V: TRBV7-2; J: TRBJ2-7; CDR3: ASSLVGVPYEQY
V: TRBV30; J: TRBJ1-6; CDR3: AWSVEGNSPLH
V: TRBV2; J: TRBJ2-5; CDR3: ASSERGRGFETQY
V: TRBV15; J: TRBJ2-7; CDR3: ATSRESDTYEQY
V: TRBV27; J: TRBJ2-7; CDR3: ASGLLAGGQAYEQY
V: TRBV7-9; J: TRBJ2-4; CDR3: ASSLLVSGGKLAKNIQY
V: TRBV21-1; J: TRBJ2-3; CDR3: ASSRQKPPETDTQY